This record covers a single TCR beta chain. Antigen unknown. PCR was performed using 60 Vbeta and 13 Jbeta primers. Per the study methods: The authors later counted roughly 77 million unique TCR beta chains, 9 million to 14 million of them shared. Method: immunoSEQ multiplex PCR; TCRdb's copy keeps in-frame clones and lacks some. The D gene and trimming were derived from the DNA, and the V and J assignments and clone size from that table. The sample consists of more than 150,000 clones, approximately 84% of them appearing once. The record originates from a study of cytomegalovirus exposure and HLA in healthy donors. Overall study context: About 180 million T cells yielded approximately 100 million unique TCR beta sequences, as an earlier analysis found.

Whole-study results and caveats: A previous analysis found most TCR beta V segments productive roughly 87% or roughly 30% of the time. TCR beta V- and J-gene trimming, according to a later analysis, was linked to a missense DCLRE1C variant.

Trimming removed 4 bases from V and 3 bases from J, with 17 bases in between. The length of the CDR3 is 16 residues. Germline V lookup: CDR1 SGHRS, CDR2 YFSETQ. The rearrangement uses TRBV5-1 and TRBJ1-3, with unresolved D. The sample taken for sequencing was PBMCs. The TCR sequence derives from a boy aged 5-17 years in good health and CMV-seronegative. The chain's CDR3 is CASSTTGVSLGNTIYF. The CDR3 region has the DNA TGCGCCAGCAGCACGACCGGGGTTTCTCTTGGAAACACCATATATTTT.